This T cell receptor beta chain derives from a study of T-cell reconstitution after alpha-beta-depleted transplantation in children. For this clonotype: A much larger clone differs from this one at a single base, so this may be a read error. As the CDR3 is not closed by the conserved phenylalanine or tryptophan, this likely results from a read error.

This sample's TCRbeta library carried unique molecular identifier barcodes. MiXCR, run by TCRdb on the PCR reads, gives a single entry per CDR3 protein. The sample lists a few hundred thousand distinct CDR3 sequences, just over 20% occurring once. V shed 0 bases and J shed 7 bases, with 12 bases lying between them. Germline lookup yields CDR1 SQVTM and CDR2 ANQGSEA. This CDR3 has 13 amino acids. The sequenced sample was PBMCs from the stem cell graft donor, obtained from the stem cell graft. The V call is TRBV29-1, the J call TRBJ1-2, with a possible D match to TRBD1 (5 bases). The source of this sequence is a human donor who donated a stem cell graft to a child with acute myeloid leukemia. This CDR3 reads CSVEDRSGFGYTY. DNA for the CDR3: TGCAGCGTTGAAGATCGGTCAGGGTTTGGCTACACCTAC.